This T cell receptor beta chain stems from a study of blood T cell repertoires in COVID-19. Study overall: Researchers got acute and convalescent COVID-19 samples from the United States, Italy and Spain. The analysed material was cDNA or gDNA that came from T cells, B-cell-depleted T cells, or PBMCs.

In the original analysis: Amplification of reference gene primers was used by the study to estimate nucleated cell counts. TCRdb's table, derived via immunoSEQ multiplex PCR, lists solely in-frame clones and lacks some. Clonal size and the V and J genes are those of that table, whereas D and trimming came from the DNA. The table lists approximately 270,000 clones, approximately 86% of them singletons. Per germline, CDR1 SNHLY and CDR2 FYNNEI. CDR3 length equals 15 residues. V was pared by 6 bases and J by 2 bases, with 14 bases between. Material for sequencing was peripheral blood. The gene calls are TRBV2 and TRBJ1-5; D possibly corresponds to TRBD1 (5 bases). This clonotype was sampled from a man in his forties or fifties with active or convalescent COVID-19. The CDR3: CASSPGLVGNQPQHF. The CDR3 DNA sequence: TGTGCCAGCAGCCCAGGGTTAGTTGGCAATCAGCCCCAGCATTTT.